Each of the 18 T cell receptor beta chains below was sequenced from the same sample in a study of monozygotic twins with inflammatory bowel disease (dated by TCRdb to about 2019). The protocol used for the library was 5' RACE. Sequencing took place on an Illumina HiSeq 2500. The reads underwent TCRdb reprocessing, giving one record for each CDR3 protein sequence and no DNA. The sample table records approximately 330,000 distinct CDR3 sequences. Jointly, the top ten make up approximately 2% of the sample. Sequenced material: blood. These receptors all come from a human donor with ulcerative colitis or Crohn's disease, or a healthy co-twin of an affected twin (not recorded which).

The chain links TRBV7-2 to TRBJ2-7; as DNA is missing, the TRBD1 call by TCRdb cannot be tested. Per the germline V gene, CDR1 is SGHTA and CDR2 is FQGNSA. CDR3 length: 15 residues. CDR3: CASSLDRGLIYEQYF.

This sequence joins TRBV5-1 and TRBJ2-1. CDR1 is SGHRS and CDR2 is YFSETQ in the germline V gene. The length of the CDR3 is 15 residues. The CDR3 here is CASSQESSSYNEQFF.

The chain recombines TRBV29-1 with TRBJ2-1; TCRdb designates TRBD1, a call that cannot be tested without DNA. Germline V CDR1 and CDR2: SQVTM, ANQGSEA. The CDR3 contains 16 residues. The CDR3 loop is CSVQNSGGVNQVEQFF.

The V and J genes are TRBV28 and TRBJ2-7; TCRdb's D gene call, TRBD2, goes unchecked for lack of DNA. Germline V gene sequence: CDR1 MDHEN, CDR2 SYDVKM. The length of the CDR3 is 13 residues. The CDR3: CASSPTSGRWQYF.

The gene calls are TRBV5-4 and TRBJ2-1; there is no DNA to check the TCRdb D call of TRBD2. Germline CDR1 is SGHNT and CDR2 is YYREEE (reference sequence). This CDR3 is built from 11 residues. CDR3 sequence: CASRLAGEQFF. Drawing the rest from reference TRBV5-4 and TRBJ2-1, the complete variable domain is ETGVTQSPTHLIKTRGQQVTLRCSSQSGHNTVSWYQQALGQGPQFIFQYYREEENGRGNFPPRFSGLQFPNYSSELNVNALELDDSALYLCASRLAGEQFFGPGTRLTVL.

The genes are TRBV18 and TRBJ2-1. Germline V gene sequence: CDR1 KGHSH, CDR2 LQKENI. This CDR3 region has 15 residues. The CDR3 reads CASSLPTRSDNEQFF.

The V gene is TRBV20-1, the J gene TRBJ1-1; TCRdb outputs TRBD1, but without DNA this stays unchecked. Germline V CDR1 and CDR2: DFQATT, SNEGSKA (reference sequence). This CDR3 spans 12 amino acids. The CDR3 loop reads CSASRPQAEAFF.

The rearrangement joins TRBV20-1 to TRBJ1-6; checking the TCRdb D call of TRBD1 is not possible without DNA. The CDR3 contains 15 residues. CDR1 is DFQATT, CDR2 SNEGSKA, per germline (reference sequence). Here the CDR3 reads CSAISRERANSPLHF.

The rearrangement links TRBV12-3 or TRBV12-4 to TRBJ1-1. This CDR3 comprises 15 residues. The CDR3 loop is CASSLSRRPNTEAFF.

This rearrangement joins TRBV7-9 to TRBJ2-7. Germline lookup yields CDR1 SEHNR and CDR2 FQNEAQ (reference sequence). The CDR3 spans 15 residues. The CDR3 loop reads CASSLVQAYRYEQYF.

The CDR3 protein is CASSPTLQETQYF. The J gene is TRBJ2-5, the V gene TRBV18. This CDR3 comprises 13 residues. The germline V gene encodes CDR1 KGHSH and CDR2 LQKENI.

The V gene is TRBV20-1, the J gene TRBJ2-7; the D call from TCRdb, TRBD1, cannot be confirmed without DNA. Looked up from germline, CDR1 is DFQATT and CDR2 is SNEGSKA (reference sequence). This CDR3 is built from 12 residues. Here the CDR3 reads CSARDSSYEQYF.

The CDR3 region is CASVETEVSTEAFF. The chain couples TRBV2 to TRBJ1-1. The length of the CDR3 is 14 residues. Looked up from germline, CDR1 is SNHLY and CDR2 is FYNNEI.

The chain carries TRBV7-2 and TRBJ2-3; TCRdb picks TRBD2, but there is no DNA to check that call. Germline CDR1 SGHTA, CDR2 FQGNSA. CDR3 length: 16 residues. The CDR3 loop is CASSLQGAGVTDTQYF.

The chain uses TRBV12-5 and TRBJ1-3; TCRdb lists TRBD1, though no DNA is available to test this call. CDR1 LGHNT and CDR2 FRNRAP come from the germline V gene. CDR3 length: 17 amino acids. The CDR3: CASGRDLGRVYGNTIYF.

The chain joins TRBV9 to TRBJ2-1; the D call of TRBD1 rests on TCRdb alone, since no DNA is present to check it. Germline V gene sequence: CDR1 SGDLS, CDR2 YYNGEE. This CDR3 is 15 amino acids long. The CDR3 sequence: CASSVVSSAGDEQFF.

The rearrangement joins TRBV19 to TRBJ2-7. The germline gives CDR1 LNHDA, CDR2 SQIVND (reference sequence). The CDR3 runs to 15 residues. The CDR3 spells CASSIKRSQTGEQYF.

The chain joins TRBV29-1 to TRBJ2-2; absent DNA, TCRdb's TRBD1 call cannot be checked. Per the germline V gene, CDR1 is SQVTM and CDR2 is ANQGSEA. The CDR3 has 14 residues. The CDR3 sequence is CSVGRGGDTGELFF.